This entry is about one T cell receptor (beta chain). How the authors handled the data: The assay estimated nucleated cells by amplifying reference gene primers. Some clones are missing from TCRdb's copy, which holds only in-frame ones; the method was immunoSEQ multiplex PCR. V, J and clone size were drawn from that table, and D and trimming were deduced from the DNA. Among 130,000 to 150,000 clones listed, over 80% were seen once. This record comes from a study of blood T cell repertoires in COVID-19. Looking at the study overall: Researchers got acute and convalescent COVID-19 samples from the United States, Italy and Spain.

Deletions cut 4 bases from V and 2 bases from J, with 9 bases between. The germline gives CDR1 SGHRS, CDR2 YFSETQ. This CDR3 comprises 13 residues. Participants, about 18 to 89 years old, spanned around 25 US areas. It was within 2 weeks before study entry that exposed participants met a COVID-19 case. Sequenced sample: PBMCs or T cells enriched from blood (not recorded which). V and J are TRBV5-1 and TRBJ1-2; D is ambiguous. The source of this sequence is a woman in her 50s who had been exposed to COVID-19. The CDR3 region is CASSPRENYGYTF. CDR3 coding DNA: TGCGCCAGCAGCCCCCGGGAGAACTATGGCTACACCTTC.